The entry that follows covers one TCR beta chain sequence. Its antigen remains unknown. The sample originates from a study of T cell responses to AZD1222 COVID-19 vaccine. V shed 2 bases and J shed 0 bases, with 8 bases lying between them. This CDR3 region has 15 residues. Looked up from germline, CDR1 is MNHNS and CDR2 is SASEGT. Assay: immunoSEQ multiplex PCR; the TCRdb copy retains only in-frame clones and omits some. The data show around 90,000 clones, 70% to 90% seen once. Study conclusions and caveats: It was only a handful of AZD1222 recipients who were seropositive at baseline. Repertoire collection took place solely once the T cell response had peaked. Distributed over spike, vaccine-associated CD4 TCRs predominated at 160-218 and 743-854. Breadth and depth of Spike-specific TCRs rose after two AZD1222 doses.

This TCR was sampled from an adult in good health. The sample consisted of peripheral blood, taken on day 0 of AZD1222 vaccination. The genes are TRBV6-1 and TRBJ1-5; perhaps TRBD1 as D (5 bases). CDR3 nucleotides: TGTGCCAGCAGTGAATGGGGGGTTAGCAATCAGCCCCAGCATTTT. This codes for CASSEWGVSNQPQHF.